Reported below is one T cell receptor beta chain. Its antigen remains unidentified. 13 Jbeta primers and 60 Vbeta primers were used for the PCR. Assay used: immunoSEQ multiplex PCR; TCRdb lists only in-frame clones, some missing. The table lists around 120,000 clones, 80% to 85% of them singletons, with over 1% in the top ten. The source of the sample is a study of cytomegalovirus exposure and HLA in healthy donors. Study-wide results and caveats: CMV antigen specificity of a few CMV-associated chains was confirmed in vitro. A later analysis found TCR association rates differed by HLA locus, highest for DRB1 and lowest for HLA-C.

The CDR3 is made up of 15 amino acids. The junction had 3 bases not matched to a gene; V was cut back by 4 bases and J by 6 bases. The germline V gene has CDR1 SGHRS and CDR2 YFSETQ. The chain links TRBV5-1 to TRBJ2-1, with 14 bases aligning to TRBD2. The specimen sequenced was PBMCs. The TCR originated in a boy aged 5-17 years in good health and CMV-seronegative. The DNA for the CDR3 is TGCGCCAGCAGCCCGGGACTAGCGGGAGCCAATGAGCAGTTCTTC. This encodes CASSPGLAGANEQFF.